Below are 29 T cell receptor beta chains sequenced from a single sample in a study of blood T cell repertoires in COVID-19. Assay: immunoSEQ multiplex PCR; the TCRdb copy retains only in-frame clones and omits some. Among about 200,000 clones listed, approximately 83% were seen once. Material for sequencing was PBMCs or T cells enriched from blood (not recorded which). The receptors come from a middle-aged man who had recovered from COVID-19.

The V and J genes are TRBV6-5 and TRBJ2-7, with D hard to call. The CDR3 is 14 residues long. CDR1 and CDR2 from the germline V gene are MNHEY and SVGAGI. V lost 2 bases to trimming and J lost 6 bases, with 14 bases between them. CDR3 DNA sequence: TGTGCCAGCAGTTACGCCCCCTGGGCGACCGAGCAGTACTTC. This sequence encodes CASSYAPWATEQYF.

This chain links TRBV5-8 with TRBJ2-5; TRBD1 matches 7 bases. The CDR3 has 16 amino acids. From germline, CDR1 is SGHTS and CDR2 YDEGEE. V lost 4 bases, J lost 0 bases, and 9 bases stayed unmatched. The CDR3 DNA is TGTGCCAGCAGCCCTACTGGGACAGCGGACCAAGAGACCCAGTACTTC. This sequence encodes CASSPTGTADQETQYF.

CDR3 residues: CASSPPASEGQETQYF. DNA for the CDR3: TGTGCCAGCAGCCCGCCGGCCTCGGAGGGGCAAGAGACCCAGTACTTC. The chain employs TRBV5-8 and TRBJ2-5, with D possibly TRBD2 on 6 matching bases. Germline values: CDR1 SGHTS, CDR2 YDEGEE. The CDR3 is made up of 16 amino acids. V dropped 4 bases and J dropped 2 bases, with 18 bases sitting between them.

This chain connects TRBV19 to TRBJ1-6; the D is unclear. Per germline, CDR1 LNHDA and CDR2 SQIVND (reference sequence). Trimming pared 3 bases from V and 10 bases from J, leaving 10 bases between. CDR3 length: 13 amino acids. The CDR3 loop is CASSMAGYSPLHF. For the CDR3, the DNA is TGTGCCAGTAGTATGGCGGGATACTCACCCCTCCACTTT.

The rearrangement links TRBV5-1 to TRBJ1-1; D perhaps matches TRBD1 (5 bases). Germline V gives CDR1 SGHRS, CDR2 YFSETQ. V lost 1 base to trimming and J lost 4 bases, with 20 bases between them. CDR3 length: 17 residues. The CDR3: CASSLLTDSLSFTEAFF. The DNA of the CDR3 is TGCGCCAGCAGCTTGTTGACAGACTCCCTTTCTTTCACTGAAGCTTTCTTT.

CDR3 region: CASSQIITGAHYGYTF. In DNA form, the CDR3 reads TGTGCCAGCAGCCAAATCATAACAGGGGCACACTATGGCTACACCTTC. J is TRBJ1-2 and V is TRBV4-2, with TRBD1 matching over 7 bases. The junction had 9 bases not matched to a gene; V was cut back by 2 bases and J by 3 bases. CDR3 length equals 16 residues. Germline loops: CDR1 LGHNA, CDR2 YNFKEQ.

This chain connects TRBV29-1 to TRBJ2-3; 8 bases map to TRBD1. The CDR3 has 14 residues. The V gene's germline CDR1 is SQVTM and CDR2 ANQGSEA. V was clipped by 2 bases and J by 3 bases; unmatched bases: 4. CDR3 protein: CSVENRGATDTQYF. CDR3 DNA: TGCAGCGTTGAAAACAGGGGGGCGACAGATACGCAGTATTTT.

This clone is a singleton in its sample. The V and J genes are TRBV28 and TRBJ2-3, with 8 positions matching TRBD2. The CDR3 covers 14 residues. The junction had 5 bases not matched to a gene; V was cut back by 7 bases and J by 2 bases. Germline CDR1 and CDR2: MDHEN and SYDVKM. CDR3 protein: CASTRGGITDTQYF. CDR3 nucleotide sequence: TGTGCCAGCACCCGGGGGGGGATCACAGATACGCAGTATTTT.

The V and J genes are TRBV7-2 and TRBJ2-3, with D tentatively TRBD1 (6 bases). The germline V and J ends were trimmed by 5 bases and 9 bases, with 12 bases remaining between them. Per germline, CDR1 SGHTA and CDR2 FQGNSA. This CDR3 region has 12 residues. The CDR3 DNA follows: TGTGCCAGCAGCGCCTACAGGGAAACGCAGTATTTT. Residues: CASSAYRETQYF.

The genes are TRBV9 and TRBJ2-3, with a weak D call TRBD1 (6 bases). Per germline, CDR1 SGDLS and CDR2 YYNGEE. V was cut by 4 bases and J by 2 bases, with 14 bases left in between. The CDR3 loop spans 15 amino acids. The CDR3 loop reads CASSLKGQHTDTQYF. CDR3 nucleotides: TGTGCCAGCAGCCTAAAAGGACAGCACACAGATACGCAGTATTTT. Based on the CDR3 plus reference TRBV9 and TRBJ2-3, the full variable domain is DSGVTQTPKHLITATGQRVTLRCSPRSGDLSVYWYQQSLDQGLQFLIQYYNGEERAKGNILERFSAQQFPDLHSELNLSSLELGDSALYFCASSLKGQHTDTQYFGPGTRLTVL.

This clone was observed once. The V and J genes are TRBV6-5 and TRBJ2-3; no firm D call. The V gene lost 5 bases and the J gene lost 3 bases, with 9 bases spanning the gap. CDR1 MNHEY and CDR2 SVGAGI come from the germline V gene. CDR3 length: 13 amino acids. The CDR3 sequence: CASSPPGTDTQYF. For the CDR3, the DNA is TGTGCCAGCAGTCCCCCCGGGACAGATACGCAGTATTTT.

The chain links TRBV6-1 to TRBJ2-7; D is ambiguous. The CDR3 loop spans 14 amino acids. The germline gives CDR1 MNHNS, CDR2 SASEGT. The V end was cut by 6 bases, the J end by 5 bases, with 17 bases between. The CDR3 bases are TGTGCCAGCAGCCCCCCCCCAAGCGCCCACGAGCAGTACTTC. Protein sequence: CASSPPPSAHEQYF.

This clone has a handful of counts. The chain couples TRBV6-5 to TRBJ1-5; a weak D match, TRBD1 (6 bases). V lost 2 bases, J lost 3 bases, and 8 bases lay in between. CDR3 length equals 14 residues. Looked up from germline, CDR1 is MNHEY and CDR2 is SVGAGI. The CDR3 protein is CASSYDRFNQPQHF. In DNA, the CDR3 is TGTGCCAGCAGTTACGACAGGTTCAATCAGCCCCAGCATTTT.

This chain uses TRBV4-1 with TRBJ1-5; 7 positions match TRBD1. V dropped 4 bases and J dropped 8; count of bases not matched to a gene: 11. The CDR3 contains 15 residues. Germline CDR1 reads MGHRA; CDR2 reads YSYEKL. CDR3 region: CASSRATGEVEPQHF. Written as DNA, the CDR3 is TGCGCCAGCAGCCGAGCTACAGGGGAGGTGGAGCCCCAGCATTTT.

V and J are TRBV10-3 and TRBJ2-1; 14 positions match TRBD2. The length of the CDR3 is 17 residues. The trim removed 0 bases at V and 9 bases at J, leaving 7 bases unmatched. Germline V gene sequence: CDR1 ENHRY, CDR2 SYGVKD. CDR3 sequence: CAISESGLAGGAGEQFF. The CDR3 DNA is TGTGCCATCAGTGAGTCCGGACTAGCGGGGGGAGCTGGTGAGCAGTTCTTC.

The chain recombines TRBV19 with TRBJ2-7; 7 bases fit TRBD1. The trim removed 4 bases at V and 5 bases at J, leaving 11 bases unmatched. Germline CDR1 LNHDA, CDR2 SQIVND (reference sequence). The CDR3 has 15 amino acids. Here the CDR3 reads CASSTDRASEDEQYF. As DNA, the CDR3 is TGTGCCAGTAGTACTGACAGGGCTTCGGAGGACGAGCAGTACTTC.

This sequence joins TRBV19 and TRBJ1-1, with a possible D match to TRBD1 (5 bases). CDR1 is LNHDA and CDR2 is SQIVND in the germline V gene (reference sequence). V lost 3 bases to trimming and J lost 4 bases, with 9 bases between them. This CDR3 comprises 13 residues. The CDR3: CASSMTVITEAFF. The DNA for the CDR3 is TGTGCCAGTAGTATGACAGTAATCACTGAAGCTTTCTTT.

V gene TRBV4-2 combines with J gene TRBJ1-2, with D possibly matching TRBD1 (5 bases). The CDR3 is 13 residues long. The V end was cut by 3 bases, the J end by 3 bases, with 8 bases between. In germline, CDR1 is LGHNA, CDR2 YNFKEQ. CDR3 loop: CASSQTVDYGYTF. The CDR3 DNA sequence: TGTGCCAGCAGCCAGACAGTCGACTATGGCTACACCTTC.

The chain joins TRBV4-1 to TRBJ1-5; D is ambiguous. Germline lookup yields CDR1 MGHRA and CDR2 YSYEKL. The CDR3 length is 16 residues. Trimming stripped 3 bases from V and 1 base from J, with 13 bases between. CDR3 region: CASSQLARGSNQPQHF. In DNA, the CDR3 is TGCGCCAGCAGCCAGTTGGCCCGCGGGAGCAATCAGCCCCAGCATTTT.

This rearrangement joins TRBV6-5 to TRBJ1-5; D is perhaps TRBD1 (5 bases). The germline gives CDR1 MNHEY, CDR2 SVGAGI. The CDR3 has 15 residues. The germline V and J ends were trimmed by 5 bases and 4 bases, with 15 bases remaining between them. CDR3 bases: TGTGCCAGCAGTCCGACGACGGAGGGGAATCAGCCCCAGCATTTT. The encoded protein is CASSPTTEGNQPQHF.

The V call is TRBV4-2, the J call TRBJ2-1; the D gene is possibly TRBD2 (6 bases). The CDR3 is made up of 15 amino acids. Trimming stripped 2 bases from V and 10 bases from J, with 18 bases between. Looked up from germline, CDR1 is LGHNA and CDR2 is YNFKEQ. The CDR3 coding sequence is TGTGCCAGCAGCCAATGGCGGGGTGCGGCGCAGGAGCAGTTCTTC. Protein product: CASSQWRGAAQEQFF.

The V call is TRBV29-1, the J call TRBJ1-1; D possibly corresponds to TRBD1 (6 bases). The CDR3 consists of 15 residues. CDR1 and CDR2 from the germline V gene are SQVTM and ANQGSEA. Trimming took 5 bases from V and 5 from J, leaving 21 bases between them. The CDR3, as DNA: TGCAGCGTTTTCCCTTATGGGGGGGCACGGACTGAAGCTTTCTTT. Protein sequence: CSVFPYGGARTEAFF.

This clone was found once. The V and J genes are TRBV7-9 and TRBJ1-1; a weak D match, TRBD1 (5 bases). V was shortened by 1 base and J by 6 bases, with 15 bases between the two germline ends. The CDR3 is made up of 15 amino acids. Germline V CDR1 and CDR2: SEHNR, FQNEAQ (reference sequence). CDR3 in DNA: TGTGCCAGCAGCTTAGAGACAGCCATTAAACCTGAAGCTTTCTTT. Its protein product is CASSLETAIKPEAFF.

V usage is TRBV3-1 (or the pseudogene TRBV3-2) and J usage is TRBJ1-2, with 8 bases identical to TRBD1. The CDR3 length is 14 residues. In germline, CDR1 is LGHDT, CDR2 YNNKEL (reference sequence). V gave up 6 bases and J gave up 6 bases; unmatched junction bases: 9. Here the CDR3 reads CASSPHDRGHGYTF. CDR3 nucleotides: TGTGCCAGCAGTCCCCACGACAGGGGACATGGCTACACCTTC.

The chain links TRBV6-5 to TRBJ1-5; D uncertain. CDR1 and CDR2 (germline): MNHEY, SVGAGI. The germline V and J ends were trimmed by 2 bases and 6 bases, with 11 bases remaining between them. The CDR3 spans 14 residues. The CDR3 spells CASSYTWESQPQHF. The CDR3 coding sequence is TGTGCCAGCAGTTACACCTGGGAGAGTCAGCCCCAGCATTTT.

The gene calls are TRBV5-5 and TRBJ1-2; D not certain. V lost 1 base and J 4 bases, leaving 11 bases between the germline ends. The CDR3 sequence is 14 residues long. Germline CDR1 reads SGHKS; CDR2 reads YYEKEE (reference sequence). CDR3 nucleotide sequence: TGTGCCAGCAGCTTGTTGAGCGGGAGCTATGGCTACACCTTC. Amino acid sequence: CASSLLSGSYGYTF.

The chain joins TRBV18 to TRBJ1-1, with TRBD1 matching 11 bases. This CDR3 has 15 amino acids. With 6 bases clipped from V and 7 bases from J, the junction kept 10 bases outside the gene matches. CDR1 is KGHSH, CDR2 LQKENI, per germline. DNA of the CDR3: TGTGCCAGCTCGTATAGGACAGGGGGCCGCGATGAAGCTTTCTTT. Encoded protein: CASSYRTGGRDEAFF.

V gene TRBV20-1 combines with J gene TRBJ1-1, with 7 nucleotides matching TRBD1. After removal of 3 bases from V and 1 base from J, the junction contained 17 bases not matched to a gene. The germline V gene has CDR1 DFQATT and CDR2 SNEGSKA (reference sequence). This CDR3 contains 18 residues. This CDR3 reads CSASRGRRLDPENTEAFF. Here the CDR3 DNA reads TGCAGTGCTAGTAGGGGGCGCCGACTTGACCCGGAGAACACTGAAGCTTTCTTT.

This chain connects TRBV6-2 or TRBV6-3 to TRBJ1-2; D unclear. The CDR3 covers 15 residues. In germline, CDR1 is MNHEY, CDR2 SVGEGT. Deletions cut 2 bases from V and 3 bases from J, with 13 bases between. CDR3 in DNA: TGTGCCAGCAGTTACGCGGGCCTCGAGGACTATGGCTACACCTTC. It encodes CASSYAGLEDYGYTF.